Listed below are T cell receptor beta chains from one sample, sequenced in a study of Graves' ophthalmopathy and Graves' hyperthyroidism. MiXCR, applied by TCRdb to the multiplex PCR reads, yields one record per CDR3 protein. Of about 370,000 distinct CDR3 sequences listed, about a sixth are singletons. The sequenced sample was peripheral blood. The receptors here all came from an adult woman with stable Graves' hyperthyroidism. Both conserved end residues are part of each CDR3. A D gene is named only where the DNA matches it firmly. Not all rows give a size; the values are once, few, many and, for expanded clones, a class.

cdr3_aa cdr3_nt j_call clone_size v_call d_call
CASSVSGTSGQETQYF TGCGCCAGCAGCGTGTCCGGGACTAGCGGCCAAGAGACCCAGTACTTC TRBJ2-5 few TRBV5-1 TRBD2
CASRSLGQGSETQYF TGTGCCAGTAGGTCCTTGGGGCAGGGATCTGAGACCCAGTACTTC TRBJ2-5 . TRBV19 .
CASSYQGALTRNTIYF TGTGCCAGCAGTTACCAGGGGGCGCTTACCAGAAACACCATATATTTT TRBJ1-3 many TRBV6-5 TRBD1
CASCALAGGGYEQYF TGCGCCAGCTGCGCTCTAGCGGGAGGAGGGTACGAGCAGTACTTC TRBJ2-7 many TRBV5-1 TRBD2
CASSFGVTTASTDTQYF TGTGCCAGCAGCTTTGGGGTGACGACAGCTAGCACAGATACGCAGTATTTT TRBJ2-3 few TRBV7-2 .
CASSSKGSSYNEQFF TGTGCCAGCAGCTCCAAGGGATCGTCCTACAATGAGCAGTTCTTC TRBJ2-1 . TRBV7-9 .
CASNYGTGGNQPQHF TGTGCCAGTAATTACGGGACAGGTGGGAATCAGCCCCAGCATTTT TRBJ1-5 . TRBV6-5 TRBD1
CSASDRAGYEQYF TGCAGTGCGTCCGACAGGGCGGGCTACGAGCAGTACTTC TRBJ2-7 few TRBV20-1 TRBD1
CSAKKRRTDSYEQYF TGCAGTGCCAAAAAACGCAGGACAGACTCCTACGAGCAGTACTTC TRBJ2-7 . TRBV20-1 .
CASRPQIAGPTYEQYF TGTGCCAGCAGGCCTCAGATAGCGGGTCCCACCTACGAGCAGTACTTC TRBJ2-7 many TRBV2 TRBD2
CAIDSRDSGANVLTF TGTGCCATCGATTCTAGGGACTCTGGGGCCAACGTCCTGACTTTC TRBJ2-6 many TRBV12-3/TRBV12-4 .
CASSGGTGQSYEQYF TGTGCCAGTAGTGGAGGGACAGGCCAGTCCTACGAGCAGTACTTC TRBJ2-7 many TRBV19 TRBD1
CASSLARRGKVSRDTEAFF TGTGCCAGCAGCTTAGCGCGGCGGGGGAAAGTTTCTCGGGACACTGAAGCTTTCTTT TRBJ1-1 many TRBV7-2 .
CASSMNSRGETQYF TGTGCCAGTAGTATGAATTCCCGCGGGGAGACCCAGTACTTC TRBJ2-5 many TRBV19 .
CASSLGSPSYEQYF TGTGCCAGCAGCTTAGGCTCCCCCTCCTACGAGCAGTACTTC TRBJ2-7 many TRBV11-2 .
CASSQDGTGSPLHF TGCGCCAGCAGCCAGGACGGTACAGGGTCACCCCTCCACTTT TRBJ1-6 many TRBV5-1 .
CASSTRDRGSYEQYF TGTGCCAGCAGTACACGGGACAGGGGCTCCTACGAGCAGTACTTC TRBJ2-7 many TRBV27 TRBD1
CATSDVGPGRQETQYF TGTGCCACCAGTGATGTTGGGCCAGGTCGGCAAGAGACCCAGTACTTC TRBJ2-5 many TRBV24-1 .
CASSSPTGVGNTIYF TGTGCCAGCAGCTCTCCGACAGGGGTAGGAAACACCATATATTTT TRBJ1-3 many TRBV7-2 TRBD1
CASSFSWGPLGTEAFF TGTGCCAGCAGTTTTTCCTGGGGACCCCTGGGGACTGAAGCTTTCTTT TRBJ1-1 many TRBV27 .
CASSLGRGGTDTQYF TGTGCCAGCAGTTTAGGGAGGGGCGGGACGGATACGCAGTATTTT TRBJ2-3 many TRBV12-3/TRBV12-4 .
CASSFTTGGNPTLYSNQPQHF TGTGCCAGCAGCTTTACGACAGGGGGCAACCCTACCCTCTATAGCAATCAGCCCCAGCATTTT TRBJ1-5 . TRBV13 TRBD1
CSAMDRGDTGELFF TGCAGTGCTATGGACAGGGGGGACACCGGGGAGCTGTTTTTT TRBJ2-2 many TRBV20-1 TRBD1
CASRGLAGVFEQYF TGTGCCAGCAGAGGACTAGCGGGAGTCTTTGAGCAGTACTTC TRBJ2-7 many TRBV2 TRBD2
CASSIGDTTRNIQYF TGTGCCAGTAGTATAGGGGACACAACTAGAAACATTCAGTACTTC TRBJ2-4 . TRBV19 .
CASSQDPEIHGYTF TGCGCCAGCAGCCAAGATCCCGAGATACATGGCTACACCTTC TRBJ1-2 . TRBV4-1 .
CASRGWTGSSYNSPLHF TGTGCCAGCAGAGGATGGACAGGGAGCTCCTATAATTCACCCCTCCACTTT TRBJ1-6 . TRBV6-1 TRBD1
CSARTGVDYGHTF TGCAGTGCTAGGACAGGGGTAGACTATGGCCACACCTTC TRBJ1-2 many TRBV20-1 TRBD1
CASSLVGDEQYF TGTGCCAGCAGCTTAGTGGGGGACGAGCAGTACTTC TRBJ2-7 . TRBV11-1 .
CASGFGGTPNTEAFF TGTGCTAGTGGTTTCGGAGGGACGCCGAACACTGAAGCTTTCTTT TRBJ1-1 many TRBV12-5 .
CASGWPGGEQYF TGTGCCAGCGGATGGCCAGGGGGCGAGCAGTACTTC TRBJ2-7 . TRBV12-3/TRBV12-4 TRBD1